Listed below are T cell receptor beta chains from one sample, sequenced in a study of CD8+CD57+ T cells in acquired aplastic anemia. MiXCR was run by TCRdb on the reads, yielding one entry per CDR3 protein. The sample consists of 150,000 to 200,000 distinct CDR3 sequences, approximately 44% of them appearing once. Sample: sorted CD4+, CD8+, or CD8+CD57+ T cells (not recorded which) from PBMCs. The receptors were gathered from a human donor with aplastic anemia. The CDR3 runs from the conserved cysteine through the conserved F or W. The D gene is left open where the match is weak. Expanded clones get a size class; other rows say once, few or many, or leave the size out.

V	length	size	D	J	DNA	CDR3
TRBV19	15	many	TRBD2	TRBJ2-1	TGTGCCACCTGGGGGACTAGCGGGAGTTTGGGTGAGCAGTTCTTC	CATWGTSGSLGEQFF
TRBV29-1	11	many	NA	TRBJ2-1	TGCAGCGTTGAGTCCACAGGGGAGCAGTTCTTC	CSVESTGEQFF
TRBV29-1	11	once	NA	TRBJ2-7	TGCAGCGTGGCCTGGGCGAGCGAGCAGTACTTC	CSVAWASEQYF
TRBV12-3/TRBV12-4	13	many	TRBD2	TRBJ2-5	TGTGCCAGCAGTTCAACTAGCGCCCGAGGCCAGTACTTC	CASSSTSARGQYF
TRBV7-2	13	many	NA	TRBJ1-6	TGTGCCAGCAGCTTAGTGTTGGGATCACCCCTCCACTTT	CASSLVLGSPLHF
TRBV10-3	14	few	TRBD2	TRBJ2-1	TGTGCCATCAAAGGCGGGGGGGCCGAAGTTGAGCAGTTCTTC	CAIKGGGAEVEQFF
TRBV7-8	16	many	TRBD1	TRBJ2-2	TGTGCCAGCAGCCAGCGGACAGGGGGCCGGACCGGGGAGCTGTTTTTT	CASSQRTGGRTGELFF
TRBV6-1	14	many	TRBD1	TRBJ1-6	TGTGCCAGCAGCCAGGGACAGCATAATTCACCCCTCCACTTT	CASSQGQHNSPLHF
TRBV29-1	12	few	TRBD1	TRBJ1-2	TGCAGCGTTCGGGACAGCAACTATGGCTACACCTTC	CSVRDSNYGYTF
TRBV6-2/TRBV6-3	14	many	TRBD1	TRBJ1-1	TGTGCCAGCAGTTACTCTTTGGGACAGACTGAAGCTTTCTTT	CASSYSLGQTEAFF
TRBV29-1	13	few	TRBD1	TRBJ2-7	TGCAGCGCGGAGGGACAGGAGTCCTACGAGCAGTACTTC	CSAEGQESYEQYF
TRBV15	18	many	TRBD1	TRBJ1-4	TGTGCCACCAGCAGCTACCGACAGGGCCCTGCAACTAATGAAAAACTGTTTTTT	CATSSYRQGPATNEKLFF
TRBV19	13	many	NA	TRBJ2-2	TGTGCCAGTAGTATTGGAGGGCCCGGGGAGCTGTTTTTT	CASSIGGPGELFF
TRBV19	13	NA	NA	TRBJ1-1	TGTGCCAGTAGTCAGACTTTGAACACTGAAGCTTTCTTT	CASSQTLNTEAFF
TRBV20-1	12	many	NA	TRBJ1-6	TGCAGTGCTAGAGTCAGGGCGGGGCCCCTCCACTTT	CSARVRAGPLHF
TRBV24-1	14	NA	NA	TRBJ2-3	TGTGCCACCAGTGACTCCGGTCGTTCAAATACGCAGTATTTT	CATSDSGRSNTQYF
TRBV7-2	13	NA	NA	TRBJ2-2	TGTGCCAGCAGAAAGCACGGGACCGGGGAGCTGTTTTTT	CASRKHGTGELFF
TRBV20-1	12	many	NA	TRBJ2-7	TGCAGTGCTCGGACTACAAAATACGAGCAGTACTTC	CSARTTKYEQYF
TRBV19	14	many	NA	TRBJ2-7	TGTGCCAGTAGTATTGGGGGGCTCCCCTACGAGCAGTACTTC	CASSIGGLPYEQYF
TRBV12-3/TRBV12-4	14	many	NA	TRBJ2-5	TGTGCCAGCAGTTTAGGGCCCAGGGAAGAGACCCAGTACTTC	CASSLGPREETQYF
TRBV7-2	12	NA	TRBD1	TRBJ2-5	TGTGCCAGCAGGACAGGGGAAGAGACCCAGTACTTC	CASRTGEETQYF
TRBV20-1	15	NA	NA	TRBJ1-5	TGCAGTGCTAGAGATTCGGGGGGGGACAATCAGCCCCAGCATTTT	CSARDSGGDNQPQHF
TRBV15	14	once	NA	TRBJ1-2	TGTGCCACCAGCAGAGTGGAGAAAGGCTATGGCTACACCTTC	CATSRVEKGYGYTF
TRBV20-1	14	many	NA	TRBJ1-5	TGCAGTGCTGGAAGCTTACGCGGCAATCAGCCCCAGCATTTT	CSAGSLRGNQPQHF
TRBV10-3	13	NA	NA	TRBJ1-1	TGTGCCACCGCTATTGAACAGGAGACTGAAGCTTTCTTT	CATAIEQETEAFF
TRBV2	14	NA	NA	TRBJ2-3	TGTGCCAGCAGCGTAGCTCGTAGCACAGATACGCAGTATTTT	CASSVARSTDTQYF